The sequence of this T cell receptor beta chain was determined in a study of blood T cells in healthy people across ages (dated by TCRdb to about 2015). Regarding the research as a whole: In model experiments, roughly one uniquely barcoded TCR beta cDNA molecule per two T cells was captured by template switching. The study measured age-related changes in TCR beta repertoire diversity using deep sequencing normalized with unique cDNA molecular identifiers. The donors were divided into four age groups: young (average approximately 15 years), middle-aged (about 40), aged (roughly 60) and long-lived (82). To avoid experimental bias, donors of different ages were distributed randomly across sequencing lanes. The study analyzed two additional independent replicas of 1 million unique cDNA reads from the same blood draw for two donors, one aged 18 to 29 and one aged 80 or older. Broad study findings and their caveats: Because profiling used bulk unsorted PBMCs, naive and antigen-experienced compartments could not be compared conclusively. Observed TCR beta diversity correlated strongly with the percentage of naive T cells measured by flow cytometry. Estimates of total diversity based on one million sequenced T cells were regarded as lower bounds and as underestimates. As age increased, observed TCR beta diversity per million T cells dropped in a roughly linear way, and a significant reduction was already evident by age about 40. The long-lived group showed more naive CD4+ T cells, fewer expanded clones and increased TCR diversity than the aged group, suggesting age selection. Because donor CMV infection status was unknown, age-related changes in expanded clonotypes were potentially confounded.

The donors were roughly 39 Caucasian individuals from Russia, aged roughly 6 to 100 years, who were systemically healthy. Each donor gave ten milliliters of peripheral blood, collected into EDTA-treated Vacutainer tubes. Ficoll-Paque density-gradient centrifugation was used to isolate PBMCs, with at least 7 million per sample. Total RNA was extracted from PBMCs with Trizol reagent, with at least 6 micrograms obtained per sample. For every donor, flow cytometry on a PBMC aliquot measured the percentage of naive CD45RAhigh/CD27high T cells. This clonotype was counted a few times. Its antigen is still unknown. The input lacks base qualities; no much larger clone sits a single base away. From the cysteine up to the phenylalanine, the CDR3 has a length of 11 residues. CDR3 DNA only is kept here, 33 bases in frame from base 1. V is cut by 6 bases and J by 4 bases, and the space between the germline ends is 9 bases. As encoded in the germline V gene, CDR1 is SQVTM while CDR2 is ANQGSEA.

Library generation was performed with 5' RACE. The instrument given in TCRdb is Illumina HiSeq 2500. The second PCR ran for roughly 7 to 12 cycles and used a J-beta primer mix along with a sample-barcoded 5' primer. Each TCR beta cDNA molecule received a unique molecular identifier from a template-switch 5' adaptor carrying 12 random nucleotides. Each sample yielded at least 2.5 million CDR3-containing paired-end reads. First-strand cDNA synthesis was performed from all RNA using the Mint cDNA synthesis kit, with priming by a TRBC-specific oligonucleotide. Following uracil-DNA glycosylase treatment, all cDNA underwent a first 18-cycle PCR with the universal primers M1SS and BC2_uni_R. Per the authors' processing: For normalization, 1 million high-quality reads, each with a distinct molecular identifier, were randomly selected from each sample. Reads with shared molecular identifiers were discarded instead of being binned into consensus sequences. MiTCR, with a Q25 quality threshold and the strictest error-elimination algorithm, was used for CDR3 identification, clonotype clustering and error correction. A nonparametric unseen species model using Euler transformation provided a lower-bound estimate of total TCR beta diversity. TCRdb handled the public reads itself, with Q25 trimming in fastp and clone calling in MiXCR, and kept productive beta chains. Every entry covers one CDR3 protein and lists the most common genes and DNA from its rows. The V and J calls and clone size are TCRdb's, not the authors'. This sample gives approximately 1,000,000 distinct CDR3 sequences in total; around two fifths of them show up just once. Clones ranked in the top ten supply around 12% of the sample.

The chain was built from TRBV29-1 and TRBJ1-1, and the D gene may be TRBD1, 5 bases matching. The source is a man in his late teens or twenties in good health. The sequencing sample was made of blood. The bases are TGCAGCGTAGGGGAAGCCACTGAAGCTTTCTTT. The encoded protein is CSVGEATEAFF.